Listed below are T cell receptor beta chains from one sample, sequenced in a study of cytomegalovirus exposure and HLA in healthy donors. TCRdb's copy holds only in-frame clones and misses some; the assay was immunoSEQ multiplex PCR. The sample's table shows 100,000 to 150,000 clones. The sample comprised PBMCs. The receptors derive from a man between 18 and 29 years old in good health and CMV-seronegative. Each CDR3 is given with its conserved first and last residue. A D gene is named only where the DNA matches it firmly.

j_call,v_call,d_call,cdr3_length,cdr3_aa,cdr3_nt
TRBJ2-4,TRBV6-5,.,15,CASRTPGEAKNIQYF,TGTGCCAGCAGAACGCCAGGTGAAGCCAAAAACATTCAGTACTTC
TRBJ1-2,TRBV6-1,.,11,CASQNNYGYTF,TGTGCCAGCCAGAATAACTATGGCTACACCTTC
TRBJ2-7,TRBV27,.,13,CASSPPPEDEQYF,TGTGCCAGCAGTCCCCCTCCGGAGGACGAGCAGTACTTC
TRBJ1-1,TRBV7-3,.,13,CASSSRTGTKAFF,TGTGCCAGCAGCTCCAGGACGGGGACTAAAGCTTTCTTT
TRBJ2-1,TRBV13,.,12,CASSFGGNEQFF,TGTGCCAGCAGCTTCGGAGGTAATGAGCAGTTCTTC
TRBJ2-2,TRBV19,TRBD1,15,CASSFAGGSTGELFF,TGTGCCAGTAGTTTCGCAGGGGGTAGCACCGGGGAGCTGTTTTTT
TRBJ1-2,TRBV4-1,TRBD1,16,CASSQADRAANYGYTF,TGCGCCAGCAGCCAAGCTGACAGGGCCGCTAACTATGGCTACACCTTC
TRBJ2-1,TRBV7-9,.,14,CASGPVSSYNEQFF,TGTGCCAGCGGGCCCGTTAGCTCCTACAATGAGCAGTTCTTC
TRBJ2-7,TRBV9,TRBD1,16,CASSATMGDSPYEQYF,TGTGCCAGCAGCGCCACTATGGGGGACAGTCCCTACGAGCAGTACTTC
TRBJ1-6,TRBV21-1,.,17,CASSTRQGNSYNSPLHF,TGTGCCAGCAGCACCCGACAGGGTAACTCCTATAATTCACCCCTCCACTTT
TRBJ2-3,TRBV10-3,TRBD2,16,CAISTSGGAGPDTQYF,TGTGCCATCAGTACTAGCGGGGGGGCGGGTCCAGATACGCAGTATTTT
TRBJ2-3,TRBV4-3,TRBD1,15,CASSLSGQGVDTQYF,TGCGCCAGCAGCCTCTCGGGACAGGGTGTAGATACGCAGTATTTT
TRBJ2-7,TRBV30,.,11,CAWTGMGEQYF,TGTGCCTGGACAGGGATGGGCGAGCAGTACTTC
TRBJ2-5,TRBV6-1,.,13,CASSEREKETQYF,TGTGCCAGCAGTGAACGCGAAAAAGAGACCCAGTACTTC
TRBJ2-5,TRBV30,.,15,CAWSVRQGSGETQYF,TGTGCCTGGAGTGTCCGGCAGGGTTCGGGAGAGACCCAGTACTTC
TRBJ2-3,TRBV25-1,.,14,CASSGFRSTDTQYF,TGTGCCAGCAGTGGTTTCAGAAGCACAGATACGCAGTATTTT
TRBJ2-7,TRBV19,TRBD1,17,CASSPGLDREKTYEQYF,TGTGCCAGTAGTCCGGGCCTGGACAGGGAGAAGACCTACGAGCAGTACTTC
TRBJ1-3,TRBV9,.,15,CASSVVGDSGNTIYF,TGTGCCAGCAGCGTAGTAGGGGACTCTGGAAACACCATATATTTT
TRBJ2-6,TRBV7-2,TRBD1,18,CASSFGTGGYPGANVLTF,TGTGCCAGCAGCTTCGGGACAGGGGGCTACCCTGGGGCCAACGTCCTGACTTTC
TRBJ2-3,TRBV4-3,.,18,CASSQDPVGTQVTDTQYF,TGCGCCAGCAGCCAAGACCCCGTCGGGACTCAAGTCACAGATACGCAGTATTTT
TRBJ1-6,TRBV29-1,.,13,CSVEGARGSPLHF,TGCAGCGTTGAAGGGGCCCGGGGTTCACCCCTCCACTTT
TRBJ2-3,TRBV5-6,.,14,CASSLVEGADTQYF,TGTGCCAGCAGCTTGGTAGAGGGCGCAGATACGCAGTATTTT
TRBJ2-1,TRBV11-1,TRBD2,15,CASSAGLAGDDEQFF,TGTGCCAGCAGCGCGGGACTAGCGGGAGACGATGAGCAGTTCTTC
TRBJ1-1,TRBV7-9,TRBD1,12,CASSLRDSEAFF,TGTGCCAGCAGCTTAAGGGACAGTGAAGCTTTCTTT
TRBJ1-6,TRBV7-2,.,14,CASSLNFMASPLHF,TGTGCCAGCAGCTTGAATTTCATGGCTTCACCCCTCCACTTT
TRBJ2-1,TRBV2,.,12,CASSGDGNEQFF,TGTGCCAGCAGTGGAGATGGCAATGAGCAGTTCTTC
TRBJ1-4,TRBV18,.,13,CASSQGQNEKLFF,TGTGCCAGCTCACAAGGACAGAATGAAAAACTGTTTTTT
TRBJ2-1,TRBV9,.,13,CASRPDHAGGQFF,TGTGCCAGCAGACCGGACCACGCGGGCGGGCAGTTCTTC
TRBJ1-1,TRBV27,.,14,CATQREPQTTEAFF,TGTGCCACCCAGCGGGAGCCGCAGACGACCGAAGCTTTCTTT
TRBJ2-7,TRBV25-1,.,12,CASSVTVYEQYF,TGTGCCAGCAGTGTAACAGTCTACGAGCAGTACTTC
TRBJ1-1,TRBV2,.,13,CASTQALGGEAFF,TGTGCCAGCACCCAAGCCCTCGGGGGGGAAGCTTTCTTT
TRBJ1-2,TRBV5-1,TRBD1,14,CTSRRDRGFYGYTF,TGCACCAGCAGACGGGACAGGGGCTTCTATGGCTACACCTTC